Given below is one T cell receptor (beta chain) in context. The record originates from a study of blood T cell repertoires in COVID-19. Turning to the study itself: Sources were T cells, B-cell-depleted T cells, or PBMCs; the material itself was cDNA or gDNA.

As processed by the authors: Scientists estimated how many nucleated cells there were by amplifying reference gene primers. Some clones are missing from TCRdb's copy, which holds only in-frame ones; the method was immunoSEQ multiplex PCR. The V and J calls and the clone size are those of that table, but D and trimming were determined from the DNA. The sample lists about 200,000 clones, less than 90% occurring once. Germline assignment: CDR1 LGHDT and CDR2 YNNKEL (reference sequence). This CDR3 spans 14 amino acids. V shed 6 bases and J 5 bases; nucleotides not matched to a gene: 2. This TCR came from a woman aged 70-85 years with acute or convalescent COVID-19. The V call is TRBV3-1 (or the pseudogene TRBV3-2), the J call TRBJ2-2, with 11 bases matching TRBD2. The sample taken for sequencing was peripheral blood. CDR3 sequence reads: CASRTSGETGELFF. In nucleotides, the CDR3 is TGTGCCAGCAGGACTAGCGGGGAGACCGGGGAGCTGTTTTTT.